The clone carrying this TCR beta chain was counted at least ten times. Its antigen remains unidentified. TCRdb fed the reads into MiXCR, producing one record per CDR3 protein. The top ten clones hold about a sixth of a sample with approximately 500,000 distinct CDR3 sequences, around 30% of them seen once. The data belong to a study of T cell repertoires in cytomegalovirus infection. The specimen comprised cultured PBMCs, sampled from culture after CMV antigen stimulation. This TCR was recovered from a human donor in good health (CMV status not recorded). Some clones in this sample may be carry-over from other donors' samples.

The CDR3: CASSLSGRDYGYTF. CDR3 bases: TGTGCCAGCAGTTTGTCGGGACGAGACTATGGCTACACCTTC. This chain uses TRBV12-3 or TRBV12-4 with TRBJ1-2; D may be TRBD1 (5 bases). The CDR3 runs to 14 residues. V was shortened by 3 bases and J by 3 bases, with 11 bases between the two germline ends.